This entry describes one TCR beta chain. Its antigen specificity is not known. Base qualities were left out, and no much larger clone turns up one base away. The collaborating institutions used their own protocols to collect whole blood in K2EDTA tubes. For TCRbeta analysis, collaborators shipped samples as frozen whole blood, isolated PBMCs, or DNA extracted from either of those sample types. The immunoSEQ Assay, a bias-controlled multiplex PCR, was used to amplify TCRbeta CDR3 regions from genomic DNA. The paper's processing steps were these. Nucleated cell counts per sample were estimated from amplification of reference gene primers within the assay. To quantify the absolute abundance of each unique TCRbeta CDR3 rearrangement, sequence reads were collapsed and filtered. For each sample, productive Simpson clonality was calculated by taking the square root of Simpson's diversity index across productive rearrangements. Entries here come from immuneACCESS through TCRdb and include only in-frame sequences with V and J called. Some clones fail to appear in such tables; in the studies checked, an unresolved V gene covers under half of the shortfall, and the cause of the remainder is unknown. D and trimming come from the DNA, and the V and J calls and clone size come from that table. A total of tens of thousands of clones appear in this sample, about 80% of them only once. The ten top clones hold roughly 4% of the sample.

The entry originates in a study of blood T cell repertoires in COVID-19 (dated by TCRdb to the early 2020s). Study-level background: Samples covering the acute and convalescent phases of COVID-19 were provided by collaborators in the United States, Italy and Spain. The material from the prospective study consisted of cDNA or gDNA derived from T cells, B-cell-depleted T cells, or PBMCs. Subjects who had been exposed to COVID-19, were actively infected with it, or had recovered from it provided the deeply sampled blood TCRbeta repertoires that made up the dataset. A freely available public database, intended as a resource for researchers studying the immune response to SARS-CoV-2, is where the repertoires were released. Samples were obtained from the ongoing ImmuneRACE study (first 160 participants) and from about 1,300 subjects provided by 6 global collaborators. Nearly every sample came with metadata listing a de-identified subject ID, COVID-19 status, age in years and sex. Where HLA class I and class II types were available, the types were taken from metadata supplied by the sample provider, not from assay-based typing.

What the authors observed across the whole study: Clinical and demographic metadata were provided uncurated, with the amount varying by source and participant.

The specimen sequenced was peripheral blood. The TCR was taken from a woman aged 45-65 years with acute or convalescent COVID-19.

The bases are TGTGCCAGTAGACCCCTGGAGCGGGATGCCTATGGCTACACCTTC. It translates as CASRPLERDAYGYTF. The chain is made from TRBV19 and TRBJ1-2, with the D gene call left open. Including cysteine and phenylalanine, the CDR3 has 15 amino acids. CDR3 DNA only is kept here, 45 bases in frame from base 1. CDR1 LNHDA and CDR2 SQIVND are derived from the germline V gene (reference sequence). V is cut by 6 bases and J by 4 bases, and the space between the germline ends is 18 bases.